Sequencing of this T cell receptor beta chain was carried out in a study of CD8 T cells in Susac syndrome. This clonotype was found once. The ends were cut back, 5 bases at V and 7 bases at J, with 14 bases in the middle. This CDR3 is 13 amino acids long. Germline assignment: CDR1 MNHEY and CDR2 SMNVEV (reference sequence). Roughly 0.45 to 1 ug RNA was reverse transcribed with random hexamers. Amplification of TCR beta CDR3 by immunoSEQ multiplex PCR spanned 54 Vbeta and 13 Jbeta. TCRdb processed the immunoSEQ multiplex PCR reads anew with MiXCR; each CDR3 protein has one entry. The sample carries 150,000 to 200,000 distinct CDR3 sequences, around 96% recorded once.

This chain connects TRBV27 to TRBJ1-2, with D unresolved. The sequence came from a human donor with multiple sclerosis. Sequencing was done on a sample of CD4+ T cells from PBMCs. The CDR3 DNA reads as TGTGCCAGCAGTCGGGAGCCCCAGGTTGGCTACACCTTC. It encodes CASSREPQVGYTF.